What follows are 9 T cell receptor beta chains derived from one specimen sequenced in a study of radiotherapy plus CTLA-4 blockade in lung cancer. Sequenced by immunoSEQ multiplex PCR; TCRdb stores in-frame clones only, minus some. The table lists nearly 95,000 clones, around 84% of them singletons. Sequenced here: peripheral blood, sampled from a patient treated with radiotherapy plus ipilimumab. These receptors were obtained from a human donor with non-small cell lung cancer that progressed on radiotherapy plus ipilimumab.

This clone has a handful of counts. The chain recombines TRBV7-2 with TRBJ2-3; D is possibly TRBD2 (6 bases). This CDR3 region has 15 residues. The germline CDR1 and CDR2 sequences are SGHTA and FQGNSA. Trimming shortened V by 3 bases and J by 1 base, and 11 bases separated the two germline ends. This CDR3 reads CASSFAGLRTDTQYF. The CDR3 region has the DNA TGTGCCAGCAGCTTCGCGGGACTGCGCACAGATACGCAGTATTTT.

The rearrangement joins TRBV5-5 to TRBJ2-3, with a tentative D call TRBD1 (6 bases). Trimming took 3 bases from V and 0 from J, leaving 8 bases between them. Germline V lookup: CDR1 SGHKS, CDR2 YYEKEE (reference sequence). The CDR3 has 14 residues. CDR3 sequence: CASSWGTSTDTQYF. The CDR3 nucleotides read TGTGCCAGCAGCTGGGGGACAAGCACAGATACGCAGTATTTT. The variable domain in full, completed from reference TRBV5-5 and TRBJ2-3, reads DAGVTQSPTHLIKTRGQQVTLRCSPISGHKSVSWYQQVLGQGPQFIFQYYEKEERGRGNFPDRFSARQFPNYSSELNVNALLLGDSALYLCASSWGTSTDTQYFGPGTRLTVL.

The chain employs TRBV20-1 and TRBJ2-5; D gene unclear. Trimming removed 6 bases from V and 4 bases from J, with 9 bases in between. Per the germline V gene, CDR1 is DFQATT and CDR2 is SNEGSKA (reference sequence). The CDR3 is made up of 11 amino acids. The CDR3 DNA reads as TGCAGTGCCCACTCGGTAGAGACCCAGTACTTC. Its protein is CSAHSVETQYF.

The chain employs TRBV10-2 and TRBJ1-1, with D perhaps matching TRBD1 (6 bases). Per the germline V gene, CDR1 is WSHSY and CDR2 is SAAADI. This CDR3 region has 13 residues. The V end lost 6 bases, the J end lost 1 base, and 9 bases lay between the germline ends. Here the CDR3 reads CASRDSKNTEAFF. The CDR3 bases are TGCGCCAGCAGGGACAGCAAGAACACTGAAGCTTTCTTT.

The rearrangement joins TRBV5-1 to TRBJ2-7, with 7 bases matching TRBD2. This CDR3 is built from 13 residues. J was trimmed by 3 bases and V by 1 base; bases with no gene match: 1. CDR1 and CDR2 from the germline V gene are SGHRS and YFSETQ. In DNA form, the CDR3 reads TGCGCCAGCAGCTTGTCTAGCGGCTACGAGCAGTACGTC. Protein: CASSLSSGYEQYV.

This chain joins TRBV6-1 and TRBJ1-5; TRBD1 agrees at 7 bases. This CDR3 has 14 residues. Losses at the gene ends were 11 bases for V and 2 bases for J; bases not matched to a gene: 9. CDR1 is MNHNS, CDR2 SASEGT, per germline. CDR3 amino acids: CACRGGAGNQPQHF. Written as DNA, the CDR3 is TGTGCCTGTAGAGGGGGCGCCGGCAATCAGCCCCAGCATTTT.

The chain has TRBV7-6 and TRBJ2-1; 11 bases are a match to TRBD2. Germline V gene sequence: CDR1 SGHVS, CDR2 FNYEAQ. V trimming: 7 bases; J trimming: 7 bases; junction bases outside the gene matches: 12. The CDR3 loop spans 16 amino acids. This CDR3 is CASTLYGTSGSNEQFF. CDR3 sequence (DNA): TGTGCCAGCACCCTTTACGGAACTAGCGGGAGTAATGAGCAGTTCTTC.

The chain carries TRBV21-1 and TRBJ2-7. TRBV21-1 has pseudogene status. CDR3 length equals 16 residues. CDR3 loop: CASSPIYGDSSYEQYF. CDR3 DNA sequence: TGTGCCAGCAGCCCCATCTATGGCGATAGCTCCTACGAGCAGTACTTC.

This chain's CDR3 is CASRPLSGTFSGANVLTF. The CDR3 DNA is TGTGCCAGCCGTCCACTGAGCGGGACTTTCTCTGGGGCCAACGTCCTGACTTTC. The genes are TRBV27 and TRBJ2-6, with 7 bases matching TRBD2. V lost 8 bases, J lost 0 bases, and 13 bases stayed unmatched. Germline V gene sequence: CDR1 MNHEY, CDR2 SMNVEV (reference sequence). The CDR3 covers 18 residues. Together with reference TRBV27 and TRBJ2-6, the CDR3 gives the full variable domain: EAQVTQNPRYLITVTGKKLTVTCSQNMNHEYMSWYRQDPGLGLRQIYYSMNVEVTDKGDVPEGYKVSRKEKRNFPLILESPSPNQTSLYFCASRPLSGTFSGANVLTFGAGSRLTVL.